The sequence of this T cell receptor beta chain was determined in a study of blood T cell repertoires in COVID-19. Study background: COVID-19 samples collected from the United States, Italy and Spain covered acute and convalescent phases. Nucleic acid was either cDNA or gDNA, and it came from T cells, B-cell-depleted T cells, or PBMCs.

Looked up from germline, CDR1 is MNHEY and CDR2 is SVGAGI. V was shortened by 0 bases and J by 1 base, with 12 bases between the two germline ends. The CDR3 loop spans 16 amino acids. Original processing notes: The authors estimated nucleated cell counts from reference gene primer amplification. Method: immunoSEQ multiplex PCR; TCRdb's copy keeps in-frame clones and lacks some. The DNA was the basis for D and trimming; V, J and clone size are from that table. The sample records about 27,000 clones, roughly 83% being singletons. The chain couples TRBV6-5 to TRBJ1-1, with D unclear. Source material: peripheral blood. The receptor was derived from a man in his 70s with active COVID-19. CDR3 DNA sequence: TGTGCCAGCAGTTACTCGGGTGGGAGGCCGAACACTGAAGCTTTCTTT. This sequence encodes CASSYSGGRPNTEAFF.